These 23 T cell receptor beta chains were all obtained from the same sample, sequenced in a study of blood T cell repertoires in COVID-19. Libraries were prepared by immunoSEQ multiplex PCR; TCRdb keeps only in-frame clonotypes and omits some of them. This sample has some 120,000 clones, with roughly four fifths found just once. Source material: peripheral blood. All receptors come from a woman in her fifties or sixties with acute or convalescent COVID-19.

V usage is TRBV11-3 and J usage is TRBJ1-3; D is ambiguous. The V and J ends lost 2 bases and 8 bases respectively, with 10 bases between them. The CDR3 extends over 13 amino acids. CDR1 and CDR2 from the germline V gene are SGHNT and YENEEA. CDR3 loop: CASSLFATDTIYF. As DNA, the CDR3 is TGTGCCAGCAGCTTATTTGCCACGGACACCATATATTTT.

This sequence joins TRBV10-3 and TRBJ2-1, with 10 positions matching TRBD1. V trimming: 6 bases; J trimming: 6 bases; junction bases outside the gene matches: 8. In germline, CDR1 is ENHRY, CDR2 SYGVKD. CDR3 size: 15 residues. In DNA form, the CDR3 reads TGTGCCATCAGGCGACAGGGGGCCGGGGGCAATGAGCAGTTCTTC. As protein: CAIRRQGAGGNEQFF.

This clone was picked up one time. The V call is TRBV12-3 or TRBV12-4, the J call TRBJ2-3; D uncertain. CDR3 size: 12 residues. The V end was cut by 6 bases, the J end by 5 bases, with 9 bases between. CDR3: CASSSFVDTQYF. In DNA form, the CDR3 reads TGTGCCAGCAGCTCCTTTGTAGATACGCAGTATTTT.

CDR3 loop: CASSPTGTGSNLFF. CDR3 DNA: TGTGCCAGCTCACCAACCGGGACAGGGTCAAACCTGTTTTTT. The V and J genes are TRBV18 and TRBJ1-4; 9 bases align to TRBD1. The germline gives CDR1 KGHSH, CDR2 LQKENI. The J segment lost 14 bases and the V segment lost 2 bases, leaving 9 bases of the junction unmatched. This CDR3 is built from 14 residues.

The V call is TRBV10-1, the J call TRBJ2-1; 11 bases are a match to TRBD2. Germline V lookup: CDR1 WNHNN, CDR2 SYGVQD (reference sequence). The CDR3 loop spans 15 amino acids. J lost 6 bases, V lost 4 bases, and 5 bases had no gene match. This CDR3 is CASSAGTSGRNEQFF. CDR3 DNA: TGCGCCAGCAGTGCCGGGACTAGCGGTCGCAATGAGCAGTTCTTC.

The V call is TRBV4-1, the J call TRBJ2-2; tentatively, D is TRBD2 (5 bases). Looked up from germline, CDR1 is MGHRA and CDR2 is YSYEKL. V lost 1 base and J lost 1, with 13 bases in between. This CDR3 has 17 amino acids. For the CDR3, the DNA is TGCGCCAGCAGCCAAGGTCCGGACGCGGGGAACACCGGGGAGCTGTTTTTT. Its translation: CASSQGPDAGNTGELFF.

The rearrangement uses TRBV12-3 or TRBV12-4 and TRBJ2-1; D gene unclear. Deletions cut 8 bases from V and 0 bases from J, with 8 bases between. The CDR3 spans 13 residues. CDR3 DNA: TGTGCCAGCGGCAGAAGCTCCTACAATGAGCAGTTCTTC. This encodes CASGRSSYNEQFF.

The chain's CDR3 is CASRRQGPTNYGYTF. The CDR3 nucleotides read TGTGCCAGTAGAAGACAGGGACCAACTAACTATGGCTACACCTTC. The rearrangement links TRBV19 to TRBJ1-2; 7 nucleotides align to TRBD1. Germline lookup yields CDR1 LNHDA and CDR2 SQIVND (reference sequence). The CDR3 runs to 15 residues. The V gene end was trimmed by 6 bases and the J gene end by 0 bases; junction bases not matched to a gene: 7.

The V call is TRBV12-5, the J call TRBJ2-1; D is unclear. Germline V CDR1 and CDR2: LGHNT, FRNRAP. V lost 0 bases and J 8 bases, leaving 11 bases between the germline ends. CDR3 length equals 14 residues. The CDR3 reads CASGLVREVYEQFF. CDR3 DNA: TGTGCTAGTGGTTTGGTCAGAGAGGTCTATGAGCAGTTCTTC.

The chain employs TRBV15 and TRBJ2-2, with 8 bases lining up with TRBD1. V was pared by 3 bases and J by 4 bases, with 10 bases of the junction left unmatched. The V gene's germline CDR1 is LNHNV and CDR2 YYDKDF (reference sequence). The CDR3 totals 17 residues. The CDR3 here is CATSSGIRGRGTGELFF. For the CDR3, the DNA is TGTGCCACCAGCAGTGGGATCAGGGGGCGCGGCACCGGGGAGCTGTTTTTT.

The J gene is TRBJ1-6, the V gene TRBV27, with TRBD1 identical over 8 bases. The CDR3 runs to 17 residues. CDR1 and CDR2 (germline): MNHEY, SMNVEV (reference sequence). Trimming removed 5 bases from V and 1 base from J; junction bases left unmatched: 7. The CDR3 loop reads CASSGTGGESYNSPLHF. The CDR3, as DNA: TGTGCCAGCAGTGGTACAGGGGGAGAATCCTATAATTCACCCCTCCACTTT.

The genes are TRBV11-2 and TRBJ1-1; D call uncertain. CDR3 length equals 12 residues. Germline V CDR1 and CDR2: SGHAT, FQNNGV. Trimming stripped 8 bases from V and 5 bases from J, with 12 bases between. CDR3 loop: CASSPDGTEAFF. In nucleotides, the CDR3 is TGTGCCAGCTCCCCCGACGGGACTGAAGCTTTCTTT.

The rearrangement uses TRBV5-6 and TRBJ1-6; unclear D gene. With 4 bases removed from V and 9 bases from J, the gap between germline ends came to 20 bases. The germline CDR1 and CDR2 sequences are SGHDT and YYEEEE. The CDR3 runs to 16 residues. CDR3 sequence reads: CASSPRRGRAFSPLHF. CDR3 bases: TGTGCCAGCAGCCCTAGGAGAGGGAGAGCGTTTTCACCCCTCCACTTT.

The table lists this clone with a few counts. The rearrangement links TRBV14 to TRBJ1-2; D unresolved. CDR1 SGHDN and CDR2 FVKESK come from the germline V gene. The CDR3 extends over 14 amino acids. With 2 bases removed from V and 5 bases from J, the gap between germline ends came to 12 bases. Here the CDR3 DNA reads TGTGCCAGCAGCCAAAAGGACGGAGGATATGGCTACACCTTC. It is translated as CASSQKDGGYGYTF.

The V gene is TRBV12-3 or TRBV12-4, the J gene TRBJ2-7; the D gene is possibly TRBD2 (6 bases). The CDR3 spans 13 residues. The V and J ends lost 6 bases and 0 bases respectively, with 9 bases between them. As DNA, the CDR3 is TGTGCCAGCAGGCGGGGTATCTCCTACGAGCAGTACTTC. It specifies CASRRGISYEQYF.

The chain employs TRBV9 and TRBJ1-2; D is unresolved. Germline V gene lookup returns CDR1 SGDLS and CDR2 YYNGEE. V lost 0 bases and J 8 bases, leaving 14 bases between the germline ends. This CDR3 is 14 amino acids long. The CDR3 protein is CASSVESGVLGYTF. The CDR3 coding sequence is TGTGCCAGCAGCGTAGAATCCGGGGTTTTAGGCTACACCTTC. Complete variable domain (other parts from reference TRBV9 and TRBJ1-2): DSGVTQTPKHLITATGQRVTLRCSPRSGDLSVYWYQQSLDQGLQFLIQYYNGEERAKGNILERFSAQQFPDLHSELNLSSLELGDSALYFCASSVESGVLGYTFGSGTRLTVV.

The chain is built from TRBV9 and TRBJ1-6, with D perhaps matching TRBD1 (6 bases). The germline CDR1 and CDR2 sequences are SGDLS and YYNGEE. This CDR3 contains 16 residues. V lost 3 bases and J 6 bases, leaving 16 bases between the germline ends. The chain's CDR3 is CASSAEPMDSNSPLHF. DNA of the CDR3: TGTGCCAGCAGCGCCGAACCGATGGACAGTAATTCACCCCTCCACTTT.

This chain connects TRBV25-1 to TRBJ1-2; no clear D. Per the germline V gene, CDR1 is MGHDK and CDR2 is SYGVNS. The CDR3 spans 13 residues. Trimming took off 4 bases at V and 2 bases at J, with 8 bases between the two ends. The CDR3 is CASSGDVNYGYTF. DNA of the CDR3: TGTGCCAGCAGTGGAGATGTAAACTATGGCTACACCTTC.

This clone was observed a few times. The CDR3 loop is CASSIQGAQSTDTQYF. Here the CDR3 DNA reads TGCGCCAGCAGCATACAGGGGGCGCAGAGCACAGATACGCAGTATTTT. The J gene is TRBJ2-3, the V gene TRBV5-1, with TRBD1 matching 9 bases. The CDR3 runs 16 residues. Germline V gene lookup returns CDR1 SGHRS and CDR2 YFSETQ. J gave up 0 bases and V 4 bases, and 6 bases lay outside the gene matches.

In DNA form, the CDR3 reads TGTGCCAGCAGTGACACAGGGGTCGGTGGCTATGGCTACACCTTC. Its translation is CASSDTGVGGYGYTF. The V and J genes are TRBV6-4 and TRBJ1-2, with 7 bases matching TRBD1. The V and J ends lost 2 bases and 4 bases, in that order; junction bases with no gene match: 7. This CDR3 is 15 amino acids long. Per the germline V gene, CDR1 is MRHNA and CDR2 is SNTAGT.

J is TRBJ2-1 and V is TRBV19, with TRBD1 matching over 7 bases. This CDR3 spans 11 amino acids. Unmatched junction bases numbered 8, after V lost 8 bases and J lost 13 bases. Germline V gives CDR1 LNHDA, CDR2 SQIVND (reference sequence). In DNA, the CDR3 is TGTGCCAGTGCTGACAGGGACCGACAGTTCTTC. The encoded protein is CASADRDRQFF.

This chain links TRBV7-8 with TRBJ2-1, with TRBD2 matching 7 bases. This CDR3 spans 14 amino acids. V dropped 1 base and J dropped 9; count of bases not matched to a gene: 6. Germline V gives CDR1 SGHVS, CDR2 FQNEAQ. CDR3 in DNA: TGTGCCAGCAGCTTAGGAACTAGCGATAGTGAGCAGTTCTTC. Protein product: CASSLGTSDSEQFF.

The V call is TRBV5-1, the J call TRBJ2-7; 8 bases are shared with TRBD1. The CDR3 runs 15 residues. The V gene end was trimmed by 4 bases and the J gene end by 5 bases; junction bases not matched to a gene: 11. CDR1 SGHRS and CDR2 YFSETQ come from the germline V gene. CDR3 in amino acids: CASSQTQGAGNEQYF. In DNA form, the CDR3 reads TGCGCCAGCAGCCAAACGCAGGGGGCAGGGAACGAGCAGTACTTC.